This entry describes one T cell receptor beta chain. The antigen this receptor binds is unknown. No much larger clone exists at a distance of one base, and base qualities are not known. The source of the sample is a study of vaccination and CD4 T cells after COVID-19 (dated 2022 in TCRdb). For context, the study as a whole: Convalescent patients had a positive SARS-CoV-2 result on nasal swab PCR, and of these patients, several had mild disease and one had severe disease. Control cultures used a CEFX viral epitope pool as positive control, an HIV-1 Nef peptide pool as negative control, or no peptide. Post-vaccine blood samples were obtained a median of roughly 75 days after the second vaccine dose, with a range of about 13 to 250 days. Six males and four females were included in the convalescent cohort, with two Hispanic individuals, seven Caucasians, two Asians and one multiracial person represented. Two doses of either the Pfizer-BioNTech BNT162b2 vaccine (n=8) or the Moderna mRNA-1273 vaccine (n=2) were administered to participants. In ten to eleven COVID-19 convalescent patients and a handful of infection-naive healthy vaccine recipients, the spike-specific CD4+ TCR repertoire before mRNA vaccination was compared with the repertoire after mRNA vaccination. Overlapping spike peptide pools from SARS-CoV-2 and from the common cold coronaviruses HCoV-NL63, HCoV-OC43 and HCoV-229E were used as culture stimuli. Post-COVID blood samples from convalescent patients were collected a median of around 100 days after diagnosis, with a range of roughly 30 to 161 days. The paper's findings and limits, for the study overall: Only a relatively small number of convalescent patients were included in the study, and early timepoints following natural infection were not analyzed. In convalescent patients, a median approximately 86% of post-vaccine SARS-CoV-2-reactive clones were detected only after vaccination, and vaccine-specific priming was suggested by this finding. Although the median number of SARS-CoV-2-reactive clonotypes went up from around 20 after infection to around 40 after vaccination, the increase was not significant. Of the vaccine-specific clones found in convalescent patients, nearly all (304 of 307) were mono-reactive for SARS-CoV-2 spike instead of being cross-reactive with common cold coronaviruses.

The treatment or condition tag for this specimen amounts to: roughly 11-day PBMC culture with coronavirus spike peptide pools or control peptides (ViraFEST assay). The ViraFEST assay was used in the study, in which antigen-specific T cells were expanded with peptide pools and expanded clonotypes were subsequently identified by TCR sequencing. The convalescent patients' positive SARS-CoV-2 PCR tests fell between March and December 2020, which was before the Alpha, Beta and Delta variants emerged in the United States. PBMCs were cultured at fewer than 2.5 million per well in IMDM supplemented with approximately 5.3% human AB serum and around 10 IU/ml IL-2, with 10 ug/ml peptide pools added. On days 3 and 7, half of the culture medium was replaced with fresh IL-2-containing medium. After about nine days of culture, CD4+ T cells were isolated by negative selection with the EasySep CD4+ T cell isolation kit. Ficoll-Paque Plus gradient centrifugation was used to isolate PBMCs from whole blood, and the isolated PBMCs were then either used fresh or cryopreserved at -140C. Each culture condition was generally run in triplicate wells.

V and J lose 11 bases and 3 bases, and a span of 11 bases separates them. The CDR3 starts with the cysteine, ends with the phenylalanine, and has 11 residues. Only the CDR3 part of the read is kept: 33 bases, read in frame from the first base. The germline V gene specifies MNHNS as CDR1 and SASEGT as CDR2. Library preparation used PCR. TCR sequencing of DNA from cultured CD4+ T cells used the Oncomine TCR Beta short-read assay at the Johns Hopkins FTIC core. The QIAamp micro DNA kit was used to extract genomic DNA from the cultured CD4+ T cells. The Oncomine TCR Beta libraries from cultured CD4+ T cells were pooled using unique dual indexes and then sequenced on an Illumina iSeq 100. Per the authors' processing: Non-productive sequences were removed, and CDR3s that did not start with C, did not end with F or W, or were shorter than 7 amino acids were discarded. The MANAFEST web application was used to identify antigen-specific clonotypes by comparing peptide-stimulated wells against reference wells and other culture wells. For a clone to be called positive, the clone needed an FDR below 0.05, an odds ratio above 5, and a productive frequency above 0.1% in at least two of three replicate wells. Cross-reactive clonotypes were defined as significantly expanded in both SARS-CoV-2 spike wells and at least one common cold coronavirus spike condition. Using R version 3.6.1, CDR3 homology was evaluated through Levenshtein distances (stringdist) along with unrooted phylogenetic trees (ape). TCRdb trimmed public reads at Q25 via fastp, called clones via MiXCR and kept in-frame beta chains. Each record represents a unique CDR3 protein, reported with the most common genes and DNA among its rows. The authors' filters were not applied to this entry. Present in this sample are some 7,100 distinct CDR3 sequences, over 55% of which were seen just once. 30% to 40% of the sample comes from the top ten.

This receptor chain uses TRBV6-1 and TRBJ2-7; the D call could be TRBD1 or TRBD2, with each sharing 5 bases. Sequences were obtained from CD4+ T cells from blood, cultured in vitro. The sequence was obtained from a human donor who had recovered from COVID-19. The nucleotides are TGTGCCGCTGGGGGAAACTACGAGCAGTACTTC. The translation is CAAGGNYEQYF.